What follows are 13 T cell receptor beta chains derived from one specimen sequenced in a study of blood T cell repertoires in COVID-19. Some clones are missing from TCRdb's copy, which holds only in-frame ones; the method was immunoSEQ multiplex PCR. This sample has 75,000 to 90,000 clones; 91% occur once, and the top ten carry under 2%. The sample comprised peripheral blood. The receptors originated from a woman between 45 and 65 years old in a cohort sampled during active COVID-19.

This rearrangement joins TRBV19 to TRBJ2-3, with 9 bases aligning to TRBD2. There are 16 residues in the CDR3. V gave up 7 bases and J gave up 3 bases; unmatched junction bases: 11. Germline V gives CDR1 LNHDA, CDR2 SQIVND (reference sequence). CDR3 bases: TGTGCCAGTAATCCGAGGTCAGCGGGGGGTACAGATACGCAGTATTTT. This codes for CASNPRSAGGTDTQYF.

V usage is TRBV4-1 and J usage is TRBJ2-1; TRBD1 is a possible D gene (6 bases). The CDR3 loop spans 17 amino acids. Germline CDR1 MGHRA, CDR2 YSYEKL. V lost 1 base to trimming and J lost 3 bases, with 16 bases between them. CDR3 sequence (DNA): TGCGCCAGCAGCCAAGTGGCGTCGGGACAACTCTACAATGAGCAGTTCTTC. Its translation: CASSQVASGQLYNEQFF.

The chain combines TRBV3-1 (or the pseudogene TRBV3-2) with TRBJ2-7, with D perhaps TRBD2 (5 bases). Per germline, CDR1 LGHDT and CDR2 YNNKEL (reference sequence). This CDR3 comprises 17 residues. V lost 1 base to trimming and J lost 1 base, with 17 bases between them. The CDR3 nucleotides are TGTGCCAGCAGCCAAGTACCTCCTCAGGAGGCGTCCTACGAGCAGTACTTC. It encodes CASSQVPPQEASYEQYF.

The chain couples TRBV24-1 to TRBJ1-1; 7 bases line up with TRBD1. With V trimmed by 4 bases and J by 11 bases, 6 bases remained unmatched. The germline V gene has CDR1 KGHDR and CDR2 SFDVKD. The CDR3 extends over 12 amino acids. DNA of the CDR3: TGTGCCACCAGTGACGCGACAGGGCCGGCTTTCTTT. This sequence encodes CATSDATGPAFF.

The chain's CDR3 is CASKGNRGHRETQYF. CDR3 coding DNA: TGTGCCAGTAAAGGCAACAGGGGGCATCGGGAGACCCAGTACTTC. The rearrangement uses TRBV19 and TRBJ2-5, with TRBD1 matching over 9 bases. CDR1 LNHDA and CDR2 SQIVND come from the germline V gene (reference sequence). The V and J ends lost 7 bases and 5 bases, in that order; junction bases with no gene match: 11. CDR3 length equals 15 residues.

V gene TRBV19 combines with J gene TRBJ1-3, with a tentative D call TRBD1 (6 bases). This CDR3 has 15 amino acids. The V end was cut by 6 bases, the J end by 2 bases, with 14 bases between. The germline V gene encodes CDR1 LNHDA and CDR2 SQIVND (reference sequence). The CDR3 loop is CASRLPGQTGNTIYF. In DNA form, the CDR3 reads TGTGCCAGTAGACTGCCGGGACAAACTGGAAACACCATATATTTT.

The rearrangement uses TRBV7-9 and TRBJ2-1; perhaps TRBD1 as D (6 bases). Germline values: CDR1 SEHNR, CDR2 FQNEAQ (reference sequence). V lost 5 bases, J lost 0 bases, and 11 bases lay in between. CDR3 length: 15 residues. The CDR3 sequence is CASSPDRISYNEQFF. DNA for the CDR3: TGTGCCAGCAGCCCGGACAGAATCTCCTACAATGAGCAGTTCTTC.

The genes are TRBV6-6 and TRBJ2-1; maybe TRBD1 (9 bases). The CDR3 has 18 residues. The V end lost 5 bases, the J end lost 10 bases, and 30 bases lay between the germline ends. Germline V gene lookup returns CDR1 MNHNY and CDR2 SVGAGI (reference sequence). This CDR3 reads CASSPGTGFGSPGGEQFF. CDR3 sequence (DNA): TGTGCCAGCAGTCCCGGGACAGGGTTCGGCTCGCCGGGGGGGGAGCAGTTCTTC.

This chain connects TRBV11-3 to TRBJ1-2; no reliable D call. The CDR3 is 13 residues long. Trimming cost V 4 bases and J 4 bases, with 10 bases left between them. Germline assignment: CDR1 SGHNT and CDR2 YENEEA. This CDR3 is CASSSPRVYGYTF. In nucleotides, the CDR3 is TGTGCCAGCAGCTCACCACGAGTCTATGGCTACACCTTC.

In this sample, this clone turned up once. The chain joins TRBV12-3 or TRBV12-4 to TRBJ1-2; a possible D gene is TRBD1 (6 bases). The CDR3 length is 12 residues. Trimming removed 10 bases from V and 8 bases from J, with 17 bases in between. The CDR3 DNA is TGTGCCACACGACAGGTCGTCGTCGGCTACACCTTC. It is translated as CATRQVVVGYTF.

V usage is TRBV28 and J usage is TRBJ1-4, with unresolved D. Trimming stripped 7 bases from V and 4 bases from J, with 16 bases between. Germline V gene data show CDR1 as MDHEN and CDR2 as SYDVKM. The CDR3 has 15 amino acids. The CDR3 loop reads CASKGYERVNEKLFF. CDR3 in DNA: TGTGCCAGCAAAGGTTATGAGCGAGTTAATGAAAAACTGTTTTTT.

The rearrangement joins TRBV6-5 to TRBJ2-5, with 11 bases identical to TRBD1. Germline V lookup: CDR1 MNHEY, CDR2 SVGAGI. This CDR3 region has 14 residues. Unmatched junction bases numbered 1, after V lost 2 bases and J lost 5 bases. The CDR3 region is CASSYGTGGETQYF. DNA for the CDR3: TGTGCCAGCAGTTACGGGACAGGGGGGGAGACCCAGTACTTC.

The chain combines TRBV5-1 with TRBJ2-3; 10 nucleotides match TRBD2. CDR3 length: 17 amino acids. The trim removed 0 bases at V and 4 bases at J, leaving 8 bases unmatched. Germline lookup yields CDR1 SGHRS and CDR2 YFSETQ. For the CDR3, the DNA is TGCGCCAGCAGCTTGGAGGTTAGCGGGAGGATCTCAGATACGCAGTATTTT. Translation gives CASSLEVSGRISDTQYF.